By share, the clone carrying this T cell receptor (beta chain) counts as medium-sized. CDR3 length: 15 amino acids. The V gene end was trimmed by 5 bases and the J gene end by 4 bases; junction bases not matched to a gene: 10. The germline V gene has CDR1 SGHTA and CDR2 FQGNSA. TCRdb reprocessed the 5' RACE reads with MiXCR, giving one entry per CDR3 protein. The profile covers 60,000 to 65,000 distinct CDR3 sequences, with 9% to 9.5% appearing a single time and 1.1% taken by the ten largest. The sample originates from a study of T-cell memory formation after mild COVID-19. The rearrangement uses TRBV7-2 and TRBJ2-5, with TRBD2 matching over 7 bases. The sample comprised PBMCs or a T cell subset sorted from them (not recorded which). The sequence was collected from a man younger than 30 who had mild COVID-19 (a few samples of this study predate the infection). Cell type and time point are not known. CDR3 residues: CASSPGGVSGETQYF. In DNA, the CDR3 is TGTGCCAGCAGCCCGGGGGGAGTATCGGGAGAGACCCAGTACTTC. The complete variable domain, with remaining parts taken from reference TRBV7-2 and TRBJ2-5, reads GAGVSQSPSNKVTEKGKDVELRCDPISGHTALYWYRQSLGQGLEFLIYFQGNSAPDKSGLPSDRFSAERTGGSVSTLTIQRTQQEDSAVYLCASSPGGVSGETQYFGPGTRLLVL.